What follows describes a single TCR beta chain. How the authors handled the data: How many nucleated cells were present was estimated from reference gene primer amplification. The table came from immunoSEQ multiplex PCR; TCRdb's copy has only in-frame clones and leaves some out. V, J and clone size reflect that table, while D and trimming were determined from the DNA. Seen here are under 350,000 clones, around 88% observed once, and the top ten hold about 5%. The CDR3 sequence is 13 residues long. The V gene lost 7 bases and the J gene lost 3 bases, with 13 bases spanning the gap. Germline-derived CDR1 and CDR2 are SGHRS and YFSETQ. These data belong to a study of blood T cell repertoires in COVID-19. Turning to the study itself: Both acute and convalescent COVID-19 samples were obtained from the United States, Italy and Spain. T cells, B-cell-depleted T cells, or PBMCs provided the cDNA or gDNA that served as material.

This chain uses TRBV5-1 with TRBJ1-1, with D possibly TRBD1 on 5 matching bases. This receptor was obtained from a man aged 40-49 years with acute or convalescent COVID-19. Material: peripheral blood. The CDR3 sequence is CASRSQGDTEAFF. Written as DNA, the CDR3 is TGCGCCAGCCGCTCACAAGGGGACACTGAAGCTTTCTTT.